The 29 T cell receptor beta chains below come from one sample, sequenced in a study of CD8 T cells in ankylosing spondylitis. TCRdb re-analysed the 5' RACE reads in MiXCR, keeping a single row per CDR3 protein. The sample holds 150,000 to 200,000 distinct CDR3 sequences, around 10% seen once. Source material: blood, either unsorted or a sorted T cell fraction (not recorded which). The receptors come from a male donor with ankylosing spondylitis or in good health (not recorded which).

This clonotype turned up a few times. The V gene is TRBV10-3, the J gene TRBJ2-7; 9 nucleotides agree with TRBD2. From germline, CDR1 is ENHRY and CDR2 SYGVKD. CDR3 length: 14 amino acids. Trimming took 3 bases from V and 1 from J; bases not matched to a gene: 1. CDR3 in amino acids: CAISDTSGSYEQYF. CDR3 nucleotide sequence: TGTGCCATCAGTGACACTAGCGGGTCCTACGAGCAGTACTTC.

This clonotype was observed at least ten times. V and J are TRBV4-1 and TRBJ2-1, with 7 bases matching TRBD2. Per germline, CDR1 MGHRA and CDR2 YSYEKL. CDR3 length equals 15 residues. Germline trimming cut 6 bases from V and 1 base from J; bases unmatched to any gene: 6. The CDR3 spells CASRPSGNSYNEQFF. The DNA for the CDR3 is TGCGCCAGCAGACCCAGCGGGAATTCCTACAATGAGCAGTTCTTC.

The chain combines TRBV4-3 with TRBJ1-1, with D tentatively TRBD1 (5 bases). With 3 bases removed from V and 7 bases from J, the gap between germline ends came to 18 bases. CDR1 and CDR2 from the germline V gene are LGHNA and YSLEER. The CDR3 covers 15 residues. The CDR3: CASSQGGSRANEAFF. In nucleotides, the CDR3 is TGCGCCAGCAGCCAGGGTGGGTCCAGGGCCAATGAAGCTTTCTTT.

Regarding this clonotype: A much larger clone is a single base away; this may be a read error. This sequence joins TRBV11-2 and TRBJ1-2; D ambiguous. Germline values: CDR1 SGHAT, CDR2 FQNNGV. V was trimmed by 2 bases and J by 3 bases, leaving 4 bases between them. This CDR3 contains 12 residues. The CDR3 here is CASSLQDYGYTF. The DNA of the CDR3 is TGTGCCAGCAGCTTACAAGACTATGGCTACACCTTC. Combining the CDR3 with reference TRBV11-2 and TRBJ1-2 gives the whole variable domain EAGVAQSPRYKIIEKRQSVAFWCNPISGHATLYWYQQILGQGPKLLIQFQNNGVVDDSQLPKDRFSAERLKGVDSTLKIQPAKLEDSAVYLCASSLQDYGYTFGSGTRLTVV.

This clonotype was observed at least ten times. This chain joins TRBV7-8 and TRBJ2-7; 7 bases align to TRBD2. Per germline, CDR1 SGHVS and CDR2 FQNEAQ. The CDR3 contains 14 residues. V trimming: 3 bases; J trimming: 3 bases; junction bases outside the gene matches: 5. The DNA of the CDR3 is TGTGCCAGCAGCTTGACTAGCAGTCGCTACGAGCAGTACTTC. This translates into CASSLTSSRYEQYF. The full variable domain, in which reference TRBV7-8 and TRBJ2-7 provide the parts outside the CDR3, is GAGVSQSPRYKVAKRGQDVALRCDPISGHVSLFWYQQALGQGPEFLTYFQNEAQLDKSGLPSDRFFAERPEGSVSTLKIQRTQQEDSAVYLCASSLTSSRYEQYFGPGTRLTVT.

The V and J genes are TRBV7-9 and TRBJ2-7, with 11 positions matching TRBD2. In germline, CDR1 is SEHNR, CDR2 FQNEAQ (reference sequence). The V gene end was trimmed by 5 bases and the J gene end by 7 bases; junction bases not matched to a gene: 13. The CDR3 is made up of 16 amino acids. The CDR3 loop reads CASSEVLGLADGEQYF. CDR3 nucleotides: TGTGCCAGCAGCGAAGTGCTGGGACTAGCGGATGGAGAGCAGTACTTC.

This clonotype was counted at least ten times. The gene calls are TRBV5-5 and TRBJ2-3; D perhaps matches TRBD1 (5 bases). The germline V gene has CDR1 SGHKS and CDR2 YYEKEE (reference sequence). Trimming pared 4 bases from V and 2 bases from J, leaving 14 bases between. The CDR3 is 15 amino acids. CDR3 amino acids: CASSLYDSNTDTQYF. The CDR3 DNA is TGTGCCAGCAGCCTCTACGACAGTAACACAGATACGCAGTATTTT.

This clonotype appeared many times. The chain recombines TRBV20-1 with TRBJ2-5; a possible D gene is TRBD2 (6 bases). The CDR3 runs 15 residues. The germline gives CDR1 DFQATT, CDR2 SNEGSKA (reference sequence). V was trimmed by 6 bases and J by 2 bases, leaving 19 bases between them. The CDR3 DNA is TGCAGTGCCAAAACGGGAGTGGCGGGACAAGAGACCCAGTACTTC. Protein sequence: CSAKTGVAGQETQYF.

This clonotype was counted at least ten times. The V call is TRBV20-1, the J call TRBJ1-2; TRBD1 matches 9 bases. V trimming: 5 bases; J trimming: 9 bases; junction bases outside the gene matches: 13. This CDR3 spans 14 amino acids. Per the germline V gene, CDR1 is DFQATT and CDR2 is SNEGSKA (reference sequence). Here the CDR3 reads CSAPAWTGAGSYTF. The CDR3 bases are TGCAGTGCTCCAGCGTGGACAGGGGCTGGGAGCTACACCTTC.

This clonotype appeared a few times. The rearrangement joins TRBV12-3 or TRBV12-4 to TRBJ1-4; weak D call: TRBD1 (5 bases). The CDR3 length is 15 residues. The ends were cut back, 1 base at V and 8 bases at J, with 14 bases in the middle. In DNA, the CDR3 is TGTGCCAGCAGTTTAGGACAGTTTGCAATCGAAAAACTGTTTTTT. It codes for CASSLGQFAIEKLFF.

This clonotype has a count of ten or more. V and J are TRBV12-3 or TRBV12-4 and TRBJ1-2, with 8 bases fitting TRBD1. The CDR3 runs to 15 residues. With 1 base clipped from V and 8 bases from J, the junction kept 9 bases outside the gene matches. The CDR3 coding sequence is TGTGCCAGCAGTTTAGGGGGTCCGGGGACAGGAGGCTACACCTTC. Protein: CASSLGGPGTGGYTF.

At least ten counts were recorded for this clonotype. The rearrangement uses TRBV2 and TRBJ2-3; TRBD1 is a possible D gene (5 bases). Germline V lookup: CDR1 SNHLY, CDR2 FYNNEI. CDR3 length: 11 amino acids. The V gene lost 2 bases and the J gene lost 8 bases, with 5 bases spanning the gap. CDR3 amino acids: CASSEQGTQYF. The CDR3 bases are TGTGCCAGCAGTGAACAGGGTACGCAGTATTTT.

V and J are TRBV7-2 and TRBJ2-3; D remains unclear. This CDR3 contains 12 residues. Germline-derived CDR1 and CDR2 are SGHTA and FQGNSA. V was cut by 4 bases and J by 6 bases, with 8 bases left in between. This chain's CDR3 is CASSYSRDTQYF. The CDR3 nucleotides read TGTGCCAGCAGCTACTCAAGGGATACGCAGTATTTT.

Regarding this clonotype: Possible read error: a much larger clone is one base away. This sequence joins TRBV12-3 or TRBV12-4 and TRBJ2-6, with TRBD1 matching 8 bases. CDR3 length: 17 residues. The CDR3: CASSGGTGASGANVLAF. The CDR3 DNA reads as TGTGCCAGCAGTGGCGGGACAGGTGCCTCTGGGGCCAACGTCCTGGCTTTC.

Turning to this clonotype: This may be a read error: a much more frequent sequence differs by one nucleotide. The rearrangement uses TRBV5-5 and TRBJ1-5, with D maybe TRBD1 (5 bases). The V gene's germline CDR1 is SGHKS and CDR2 YYEKEE (reference sequence). This CDR3 comprises 14 residues. DNA for the CDR3: TGTGCCAGCAGCCCCCGGGACCTCAATCAGCTCCAGCATTTT. Translated, it gives CASSPRDLNQLQHF. Drawing the rest from reference TRBV5-5 and TRBJ1-5, the complete variable domain is DAGVTQSPTHLIKTRGQQVTLRCSPISGHKSVSWYQQVLGQGPQFIFQYYEKEERGRGNFPDRFSARQFPNYSSELNVNALLLGDSALYLCASSPRDLNQLQHFGDGTRLSIL.

This clonotype was counted ten times or more. The rearrangement uses TRBV20-1 and TRBJ2-1, with D perhaps matching TRBD2 (6 bases). V was cut by 5 bases and J by 5 bases, with 16 bases left in between. Germline V gene lookup returns CDR1 DFQATT and CDR2 SNEGSKA (reference sequence). The CDR3 runs 14 residues. CDR3 amino acids: CSARGEGKDNEQFF. The DNA of the CDR3 is TGCAGTGCTCGCGGGGAAGGGAAAGACAATGAGCAGTTCTTC.

This clonotype was observed many times. This chain joins TRBV5-1 and TRBJ1-6, with D maybe TRBD1 (6 bases). This CDR3 contains 15 residues. V was clipped by 4 bases and J by 7 bases, with 15 bases between them. CDR1 is SGHRS, CDR2 YFSETQ, per germline. The CDR3 is CASSPLGGGNSPLHF. As DNA, the CDR3 is TGCGCCAGCAGCCCCCTAGGAGGGGGGAATTCACCCCTCCACTTT.

This clonotype was counted many times. This rearrangement joins TRBV27 to TRBJ2-7; D is possibly TRBD2 (6 bases). The CDR3 loop spans 13 amino acids. Germline values: CDR1 MNHEY, CDR2 SMNVEV (reference sequence). V gave up 8 bases and J gave up 1 base, with 12 bases separating them. CDR3 protein: CASGGADSYEQYF. The CDR3 DNA reads as TGTGCCAGCGGAGGGGCGGATTCCTACGAGCAGTACTTC.

This clonotype appeared many times. This chain connects TRBV7-6 to TRBJ2-7, with 10 bases identical to TRBD2. Unmatched junction bases numbered 3, after V lost 0 bases and J lost 4 bases. Germline CDR1 and CDR2: SGHVS and FNYEAQ. This CDR3 is 15 amino acids long. The CDR3 DNA is TGTGCCAGCAGCTTAGCTAGCGGGGGGAATTACGAGCAGTACTTC. It encodes CASSLASGGNYEQYF.

Regarding this clonotype: This could be a read error, since a much larger clone is one nucleotide away. The V and J genes are TRBV10-3 and TRBJ2-5, with D hard to call. CDR3 length: 11 amino acids. Germline V lookup: CDR1 ENHRY, CDR2 SYGVKD. The CDR3 sequence is CAISSREIQYF. In nucleotides, the CDR3 is TGTGCCATCAGTTCCCGAGAGATCCAGTACTTC.

This clonotype was seen more than once but under ten times. The V call is TRBV7-2, the J call TRBJ2-5; the D is unclear. The CDR3 is 14 residues long. CDR1 is SGHTA and CDR2 is FQGNSA in the germline V gene. The germline V and J ends were trimmed by 1 base and 6 bases, with 12 bases remaining between them. The CDR3 loop is CASSLDLVLKTQYF. The CDR3 region has the DNA TGTGCCAGCAGCTTAGACCTGGTACTGAAGACCCAGTACTTC.

This chain uses TRBV30 with TRBJ2-3; perhaps TRBD2 as D (5 bases). V was cut by 1 base and J by 4 bases, with 12 bases left in between. Germline loops: CDR1 GTSNPN, CDR2 SVGIG (reference sequence). The CDR3 runs to 14 residues. The CDR3: CAWSDGVSPDTQYF. Here the CDR3 DNA reads TGTGCCTGGAGTGACGGGGTATCTCCAGATACGCAGTATTTT.

This clonotype was seen repeatedly, ten times or more. CDR3 loop: CASSRWDENTEAFF. CDR3 nucleotides: TGTGCCAGCAGTCGGTGGGATGAGAACACTGAAGCTTTCTTT. The rearrangement joins TRBV9 to TRBJ1-1; no clear D gene. The CDR3 consists of 14 residues. Trimming took 5 bases from V and 1 from J, leaving 12 bases between them. Germline-derived CDR1 and CDR2 are SGDLS and YYNGEE.

The gene calls are TRBV7-8 and TRBJ2-3; D gene ambiguous. The length of the CDR3 is 12 residues. The V end lost 5 bases, the J end lost 2 bases, and 5 bases lay between the germline ends. The germline CDR1 and CDR2 sequences are SGHVS and FQNEAQ. CDR3 residues: CASSAITDTQYF. As DNA, the CDR3 is TGTGCCAGCAGCGCGATCACAGATACGCAGTATTTT.

J is TRBJ2-5 and V is TRBV27, with D uncertain. Germline CDR1 reads MNHEY; CDR2 reads SMNVEV (reference sequence). This CDR3 has 15 residues. The V and J ends lost 6 bases and 4 bases respectively, with 18 bases between them. The CDR3 coding sequence is TGTGCCAGCAGCTATTCCCCGGGTGGTGCAGAGACCCAGTACTTC. Amino acids: CASSYSPGGAETQYF.

The table lists this clonotype with many counts. The chain recombines TRBV29-1 with TRBJ2-7, with 7 nucleotides matching TRBD1. The CDR3 contains 14 residues. Germline-derived CDR1 and CDR2 are SQVTM and ANQGSEA. Losses at the gene ends were 4 bases for V and 2 bases for J; bases not matched to a gene: 8. The CDR3 DNA sequence: TGCAGCGTTGCCGGTACTGGGACAGCCTACGAGCAGTACTTC. It encodes CSVAGTGTAYEQYF.

There are a few counts of this clonotype. This chain uses TRBV30 with TRBJ1-2; 7 nucleotides align to TRBD1. Trimming cost V 8 bases and J 2 bases; bases outside gene matches: 8. Germline assignment: CDR1 GTSNPN and CDR2 SVGIG (reference sequence). This CDR3 comprises 13 residues. CDR3 region: CAVDRANNYGYTF. CDR3 nucleotide sequence: TGTGCCGTAGACAGGGCCAACAACTATGGCTACACCTTC.

This clonotype was picked up many times. J is TRBJ2-7 and V is TRBV9; D is unclear. Germline V gene lookup returns CDR1 SGDLS and CDR2 YYNGEE. V lost 0 bases and J lost 4, with 11 bases in between. The CDR3 runs to 14 residues. The chain's CDR3 is CASSVGVNPYEQYF. The CDR3 DNA reads TGTGCCAGCAGCGTAGGGGTAAACCCTTACGAGCAGTACTTC. Looking up the rest from reference TRBV9 and TRBJ2-7 gives the full variable domain: DSGVTQTPKHLITATGQRVTLRCSPRSGDLSVYWYQQSLDQGLQFLIQYYNGEERAKGNILERFSAQQFPDLHSELNLSSLELGDSALYFCASSVGVNPYEQYFGPGTRLTVT.

This clonotype was seen many times. The chain recombines TRBV18 with TRBJ1-4; no clear D gene. The V and J ends lost 3 bases and 7 bases respectively, with 12 bases between them. CDR3 length: 14 amino acids. Germline V gene lookup returns CDR1 KGHSH and CDR2 LQKENI. The chain's CDR3 is CASSPDVDGEKLFF. For the CDR3, the DNA is TGTGCCAGCTCACCCGACGTCGATGGTGAAAAACTGTTTTTT.